These 6 T cell receptor beta chains were sequenced from one sample in a study of T cells in Graves' hyperthyroidism and ophthalmopathy. TCR beta CDR3 regions were amplified from RNA. A set of HTBI primers served as the primers for a first-round RT-PCR of the TCR CDR3. TCRdb re-called the multiplex PCR reads with MiXCR, one entry per CDR3 protein. Among approximately 690,000 distinct CDR3 sequences listed, roughly 15% were seen once. The source material was blood. These receptors came from a woman between 45 and 60 years old with Graves' ophthalmopathy.

This clonotype was recorded a few times. The rearrangement links TRBV5-1 to TRBJ2-1; D is ambiguous. The CDR3 runs to 11 residues. In germline, CDR1 is SGHRS, CDR2 YFSETQ. Trimming shortened V by 6 bases and J by 9 bases, and 10 bases separated the two germline ends. The CDR3 DNA reads as TGCGCCAGCACCTCTAGTGGTGAGCAGTTCTTC. Its translation: CASTSSGEQFF. Full variable domain (rest looked up from reference TRBV5-1 and TRBJ2-1): KAGVTQTPRYLIKTRGQQVTLSCSPISGHRSVSWYQQTPGQGLQFLFEYFSETQRNKGNFPGRFSGRQFSNSRSEMNVSTLELGDSALYLCASTSSGEQFFGPGTRLTVL.

This clonotype was detected ten times or more. This chain connects TRBV12-3 or TRBV12-4 to TRBJ1-3; 10 bases agree with TRBD1. CDR3 size: 15 residues. The trim removed 3 bases at V and 5 bases at J, leaving 4 bases unmatched. The CDR3 region is CASSLRQGARNTIYF. In DNA form, the CDR3 reads TGTGCCAGCAGTTTGCGACAGGGGGCGAGAAACACCATATATTTT.

This clonotype was counted between two and nine times. This rearrangement joins TRBV15 to TRBJ2-2; tentatively, D is TRBD2 (7 bases). The germline V gene has CDR1 LNHNV and CDR2 YYDKDF (reference sequence). The CDR3 consists of 16 residues. Trimming removed 6 bases from V and 4 bases from J, with 18 bases in between. CDR3 amino acids: CATSVWGGRSTGELFF. The CDR3, as DNA: TGTGCCACCAGTGTTTGGGGGGGGCGTAGCACCGGGGAGCTGTTTTTT.

The sample holds many counts of this clonotype. This rearrangement joins TRBV20-1 to TRBJ2-5, with TRBD2 matching over 9 bases. This CDR3 has 16 amino acids. Germline CDR1 reads DFQATT; CDR2 reads SNEGSKA (reference sequence). Trimming took 0 bases from V and 7 from J; bases not matched to a gene: 12. In nucleotides, the CDR3 is TGCAGTGCTAGAGATATGGCGGGAGGGAATTTGGGGACCCAGTACTTC. Its translation: CSARDMAGGNLGTQYF.

V usage is TRBV12-3 or TRBV12-4 and J usage is TRBJ2-6; D gene uncertain. CDR3 length equals 15 residues. Trimming took 3 bases from V and 1 from J, leaving 7 bases between them. CDR3 DNA: TGTGCCAGCAGTTTCTCCGCTTCTGGGGCCAACGTCCTGACTTTC. Residues: CASSFSASGANVLTF.

A few counts support this clonotype. The J gene is TRBJ1-2, the V gene TRBV6-2 or TRBV6-3, with D hard to call. The germline CDR1 and CDR2 sequences are MNHEY and SVGEGT. Deletions cut 4 bases from V and 6 bases from J, with 12 bases between. The CDR3 is 13 amino acids. The CDR3 region has the DNA TGTGCCAGCAGTTTTAGCAGAAGTGATGGCTACACCTTC. Translated, it gives CASSFSRSDGYTF.